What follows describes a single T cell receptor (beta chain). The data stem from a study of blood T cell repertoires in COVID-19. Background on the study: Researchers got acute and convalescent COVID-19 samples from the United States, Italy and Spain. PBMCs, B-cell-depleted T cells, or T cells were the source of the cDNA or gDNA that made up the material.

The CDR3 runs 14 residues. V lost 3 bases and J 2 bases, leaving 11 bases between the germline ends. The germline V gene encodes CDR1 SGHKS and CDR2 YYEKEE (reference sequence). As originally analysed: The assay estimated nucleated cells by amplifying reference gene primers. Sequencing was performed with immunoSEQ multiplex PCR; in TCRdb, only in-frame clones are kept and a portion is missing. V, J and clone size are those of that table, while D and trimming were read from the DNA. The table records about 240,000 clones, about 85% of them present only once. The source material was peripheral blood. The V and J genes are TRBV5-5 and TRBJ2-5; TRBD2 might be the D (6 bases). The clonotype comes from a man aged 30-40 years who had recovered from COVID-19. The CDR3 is CASSSPRGQETQYF. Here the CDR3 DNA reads TGTGCCAGCAGCTCGCCCCGGGGGCAAGAGACCCAGTACTTC.